A selection of T cell receptor beta chains follows, all from one sample in a study of blood T cell repertoires in COVID-19. The table came from immunoSEQ multiplex PCR; TCRdb's copy has only in-frame clones and leaves some out. This sample has about 74,000 clones, with roughly 87% found just once. The sample taken for sequencing was peripheral blood. The source is a woman aged 45-59 years in a cohort sampled during active COVID-19. The CDR3 runs from the conserved cysteine through the conserved F or W. Fields, in order: J gene, V gene, CDR3 protein.

J gene: TRBJ2-7; V gene: TRBV4-1; CDR3 protein: CASSQGDRAGVYEQYF
J gene: TRBJ2-2; V gene: TRBV28; CDR3 protein: CASSLTSGVNTGELFF
J gene: TRBJ2-6; V gene: TRBV5-1; CDR3 protein: CASSLDTGAGANVLTF
J gene: TRBJ1-1; V gene: TRBV12-3/TRBV12-4; CDR3 protein: CASSQDTEAFF
J gene: TRBJ2-3; V gene: TRBV5-6; CDR3 protein: CASSTSGSSTDTQYF
J gene: TRBJ1-2; V gene: TRBV30; CDR3 protein: CAWISEGAVLYGYTF
J gene: TRBJ2-4; V gene: TRBV5-1; CDR3 protein: CASSLAGISIQYF
J gene: TRBJ2-1; V gene: TRBV9; CDR3 protein: CASSVGPSGSTIEEQFF
J gene: TRBJ2-2; V gene: TRBV27; CDR3 protein: CASSPLLAGGPTGELFF
J gene: TRBJ2-7; V gene: TRBV27; CDR3 protein: CASSLAGTSGSYEQYF
J gene: TRBJ1-4; V gene: TRBV3-1/TRBV3-2; CDR3 protein: CASSQEGTANEKLFF
J gene: TRBJ2-7; V gene: TRBV18; CDR3 protein: CASSPGGLAGVSEQYF
J gene: TRBJ2-1; V gene: TRBV11-2; CDR3 protein: CASSGGLASRVF
J gene: TRBJ2-3; V gene: TRBV9; CDR3 protein: CASSSPSGRGGDTQYF
J gene: TRBJ2-3; V gene: TRBV28; CDR3 protein: CASSRDLGGSLTDTQYF
J gene: TRBJ1-1; V gene: TRBV6-1; CDR3 protein: CASSERTRVAEAFF
J gene: TRBJ1-2; V gene: TRBV6-2/TRBV6-3; CDR3 protein: CASSYPTDRPDTF
J gene: TRBJ2-7; V gene: TRBV27; CDR3 protein: CASSARLALDEQYF
J gene: TRBJ2-1; V gene: TRBV27; CDR3 protein: CASSFSGGNEQFF
J gene: TRBJ2-7; V gene: TRBV19; CDR3 protein: CASSTQTGTGREEQYF
J gene: TRBJ2-7; V gene: TRBV29-1; CDR3 protein: CSVTSAHSYEQYF
J gene: TRBJ2-1; V gene: TRBV27; CDR3 protein: CASSPSTSGDEQFF
J gene: TRBJ2-1; V gene: TRBV28; CDR3 protein: CASSASGTSRYNEQFF
J gene: TRBJ2-5; V gene: TRBV7-2; CDR3 protein: CASSPRDRGGGETQYF
J gene: TRBJ1-1; V gene: TRBV7-9; CDR3 protein: CASSQKSATEAFF
J gene: TRBJ2-1; V gene: TRBV27; CDR3 protein: CASILSGLAGRSYNEQFF
J gene: TRBJ2-1; V gene: TRBV28; CDR3 protein: CASSKAGQGGGEQFF
J gene: TRBJ2-7; V gene: TRBV30; CDR3 protein: CAWSQGAPGEQYF
J gene: TRBJ2-7; V gene: TRBV27; CDR3 protein: CASSSSAGYEQYF
J gene: TRBJ1-1; V gene: TRBV19; CDR3 protein: CASRDGGLRTEAFF
J gene: TRBJ1-2; V gene: TRBV21-1; CDR3 protein: CASSKSSRDRGAINYGYTF
J gene: TRBJ1-2; V gene: TRBV11-2; CDR3 protein: CASSLADRGLGYTF
J gene: TRBJ1-4; V gene: TRBV30; CDR3 protein: CAWRQGVVEKLFF
J gene: TRBJ2-1; V gene: TRBV28; CDR3 protein: CASSRFVERNEQFF
J gene: TRBJ2-5; V gene: TRBV11-2; CDR3 protein: CASSPGLAGYQETQYF
J gene: TRBJ1-4; V gene: TRBV5-6; CDR3 protein: CASSWASDPTGRAEKLFF
J gene: TRBJ2-5; V gene: TRBV18; CDR3 protein: CASSPQGALLQETQYF